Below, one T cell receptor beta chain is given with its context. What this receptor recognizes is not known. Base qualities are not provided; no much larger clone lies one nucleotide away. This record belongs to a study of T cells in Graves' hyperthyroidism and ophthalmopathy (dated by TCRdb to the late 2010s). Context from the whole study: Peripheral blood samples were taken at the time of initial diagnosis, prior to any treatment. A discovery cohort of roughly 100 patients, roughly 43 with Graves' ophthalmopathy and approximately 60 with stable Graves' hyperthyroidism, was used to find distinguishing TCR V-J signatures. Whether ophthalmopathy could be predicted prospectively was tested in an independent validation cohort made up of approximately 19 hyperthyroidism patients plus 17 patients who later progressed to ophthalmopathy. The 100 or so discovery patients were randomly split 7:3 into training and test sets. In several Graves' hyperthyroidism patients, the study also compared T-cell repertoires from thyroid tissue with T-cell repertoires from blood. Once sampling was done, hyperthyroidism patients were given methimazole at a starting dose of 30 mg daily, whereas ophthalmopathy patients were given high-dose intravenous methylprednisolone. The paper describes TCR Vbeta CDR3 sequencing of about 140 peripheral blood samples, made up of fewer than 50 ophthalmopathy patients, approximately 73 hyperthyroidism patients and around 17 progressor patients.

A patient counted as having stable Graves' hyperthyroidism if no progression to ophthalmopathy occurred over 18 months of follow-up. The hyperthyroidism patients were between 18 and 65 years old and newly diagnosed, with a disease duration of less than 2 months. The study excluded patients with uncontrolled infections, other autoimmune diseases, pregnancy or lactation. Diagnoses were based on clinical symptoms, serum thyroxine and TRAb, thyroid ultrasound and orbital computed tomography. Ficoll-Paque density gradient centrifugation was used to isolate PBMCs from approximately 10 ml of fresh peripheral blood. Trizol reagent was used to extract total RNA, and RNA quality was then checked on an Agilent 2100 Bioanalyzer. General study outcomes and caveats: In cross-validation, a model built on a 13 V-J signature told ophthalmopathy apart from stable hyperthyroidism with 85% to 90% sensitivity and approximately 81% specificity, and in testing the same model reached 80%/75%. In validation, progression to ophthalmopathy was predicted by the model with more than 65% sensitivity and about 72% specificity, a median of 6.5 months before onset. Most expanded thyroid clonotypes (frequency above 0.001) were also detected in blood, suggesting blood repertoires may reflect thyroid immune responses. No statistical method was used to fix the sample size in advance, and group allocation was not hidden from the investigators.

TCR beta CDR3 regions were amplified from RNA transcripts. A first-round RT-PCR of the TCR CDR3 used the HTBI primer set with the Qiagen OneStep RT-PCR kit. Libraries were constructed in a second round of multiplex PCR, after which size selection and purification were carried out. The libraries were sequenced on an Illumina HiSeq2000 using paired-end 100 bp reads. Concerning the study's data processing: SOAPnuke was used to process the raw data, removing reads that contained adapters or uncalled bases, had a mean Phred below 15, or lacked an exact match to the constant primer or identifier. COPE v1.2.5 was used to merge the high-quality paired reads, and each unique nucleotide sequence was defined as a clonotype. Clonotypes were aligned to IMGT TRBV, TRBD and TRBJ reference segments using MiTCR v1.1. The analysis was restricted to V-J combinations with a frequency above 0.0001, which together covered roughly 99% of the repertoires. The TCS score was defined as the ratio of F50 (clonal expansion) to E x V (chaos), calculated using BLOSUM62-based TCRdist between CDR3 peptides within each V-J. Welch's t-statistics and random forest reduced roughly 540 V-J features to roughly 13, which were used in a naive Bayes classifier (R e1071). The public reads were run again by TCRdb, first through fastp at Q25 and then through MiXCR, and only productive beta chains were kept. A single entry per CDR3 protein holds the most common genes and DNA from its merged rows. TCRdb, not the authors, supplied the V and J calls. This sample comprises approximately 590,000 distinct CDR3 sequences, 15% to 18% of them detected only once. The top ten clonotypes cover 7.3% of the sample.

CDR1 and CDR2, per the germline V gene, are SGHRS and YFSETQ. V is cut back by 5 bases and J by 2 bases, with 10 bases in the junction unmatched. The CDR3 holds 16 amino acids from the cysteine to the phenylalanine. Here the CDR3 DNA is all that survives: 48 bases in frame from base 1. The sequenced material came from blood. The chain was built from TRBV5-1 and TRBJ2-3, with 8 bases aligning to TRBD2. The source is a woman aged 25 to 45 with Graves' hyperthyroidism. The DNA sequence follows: TGCGCCAGCAGACGAATTCTAGCGGGCCCCACAGATACGCAGTATTTT. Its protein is CASRRILAGPTDTQYF.